The sequence of this T cell receptor (beta chain) was determined in a study of T cell responses to AZD1222 COVID-19 vaccine. Whole-study results and caveats: Of spike-specific TCRs, nearly half reportedly target regions left unmutated in variants. Repertoires were obtained only post-peak T cell response. The sample set comprised mostly white British donors with more females, and clonal diversity was possibly underestimated.

Only in-frame clones appear in the TCRdb table, and some are missing; sequencing was by immunoSEQ multiplex PCR. Of more than 75,000 clones listed, 85% to 90% were seen once; the top ten hold under 8.5%. Turning to this clone: Antigen unknown.

The germline CDR1 and CDR2 sequences are MNHEY and SMNVEV (reference sequence). V was trimmed by 6 bases and J by 5 bases, leaving 14 bases between them. CDR3 size: 13 residues. The source material was peripheral blood, sampled on day 0 of AZD1222 vaccination. The TCR comes from an adult in good health. The rearrangement uses TRBV27 and TRBJ2-7, with TRBD2 as a possible D gene (5 bases). The CDR3 region has the DNA TGTGCCAGCAGCCTTTACGGGAAGGACGAGCAGTACTTC. Its protein is CASSLYGKDEQYF.